Listed below are T cell receptor beta chains from one sample, sequenced in a study of cytomegalovirus exposure and HLA in healthy donors. The assay was immunoSEQ multiplex PCR, and TCRdb's table has in-frame clones only and misses some. The sample consists of about 190,000 clones, around three quarters of them appearing once. Sequencing was performed on PBMCs. The receptors derive from a woman in her twenties or thirties in good health and CMV-seronegative. The CDR3 runs from the conserved cysteine through the conserved F or W.

v_gene | CDR3aa
TRBV7-3 | CASSLGGGQGGDGYTF
TRBV14 | CASSHDSSYEQYF
TRBV9 | CASSVGEGTQYF
TRBV19 | CASSILLSYEQYF
TRBV19 | CASTGQALTNEKLFF
TRBV4-1 | CASSPWGRGPSSSYEQYF
TRBV2 | CASVVREADTQYF
TRBV6-5 | CASRPSDRGITEAFF
TRBV11-2 | CASSLVGGYYGYTF
TRBV9 | CASSVAGLAGASSTDTQYF
TRBV4-1 | CASSLQGSVGYTF
TRBV6-5 | CASSYGREGEKLFF
TRBV6-1 | CASRTPGQVYEQYF
TRBV11-2 | CASSLEGSDEQYF
TRBV7-9 | CASSIVTGNEKLFF
TRBV30 | CAWNPQTSVTDTQYF
TRBV7-8 | CASSLEGRANYEQYF
TRBV7-9 | CASSSTGDEQYF
TRBV9 | CASSATEGSDTQYF
TRBV5-1 | CASSLVGSRGREAQYF
TRBV7-9 | CASSPQLSGAHEQYF
TRBV19 | CASSSGLAEYNEQFF
TRBV11-1 | CASSLAGLADNEQFF
TRBV20-1 | CSAPIGLAEYF
TRBV19 | CASTPGAGGYYGYTF
TRBV9 | CASSVSPRWPLHF
TRBV4-3 | CASSQADRANYGYTF
TRBV30 | CAWDERDPPYEQYF
TRBV10-2 | CASSEISRSNTEAFF
TRBV11-2 | CASSPLGGENTEAFF